Sequencing of this T cell receptor beta chain was carried out in a study of cytomegalovirus exposure and HLA in healthy donors. General study findings and limits: Cytomegalovirus-associated TCR beta chains were listed, numbering around 150. Most TCRs appeared rarely, but some public TCRs recurred in many donors.

Using immunoSEQ multiplex PCR, the repertoire was profiled, and TCRdb retains in-frame clones only, with some absent. The sample shows 160,000 or so clones, about nine tenths of them seen only once. This clone was counted once. Antigen: not known. The study drew the donors from its approximately 110-subject validation cohort, separate from the approximately 700-subject first cohort. Sequencing used PBMCs. The receptor was isolated from a man between 18 and 29 years old in good health and CMV-seropositive.

The CDR3 sequence is CASSNPPGTDTQYF. The CDR3 DNA is TGTGCCAGTAGTAACCCACCGGGCACAGATACGCAGTATTTT. The gene calls are TRBV19 and TRBJ2-3; D gene uncertain. Germline CDR1 reads LNHDA; CDR2 reads SQIVND (reference sequence). The CDR3 consists of 14 residues. Between the trimmed V and J ends, which lost 4 bases and 1 base, there was a span of 9 bases.